Listed below are T cell receptor beta chains from one sample, sequenced in a study of siplizumab effects on memory and regulatory T cells. Clones were read by immunoSEQ multiplex PCR, and TCRdb kept only the in-frame ones, dropping some. The sample contains about 100,000 clones, 80% to 95% of which appear only once. The sequenced sample was non-Treg CD4+ T cells sorted from blood. These receptor sequences come from a human donor in good health. CDR3s include the opening cysteine and the closing phenylalanine or tryptophan. A D gene is named only where the DNA matches it firmly. A row's size may be missing; if present it is once, few, many or a size class.

D gene,J gene,V gene,clone size,CDR3 DNA,CDR3 protein
NA,TRBJ2-2,TRBV5-5,once,TGTGCCAGCAGCTTGGCCACGAGCGCGAACACCGGGGAGCTGTTTTTT,CASSLATSANTGELFF
NA,TRBJ1-1,TRBV5-6,NA,TGTGCCAGCAGCTTCAGTACTGAAGCTTTCTTT,CASSFSTEAFF
NA,TRBJ1-5,TRBV28,NA,TGTGCCAGCAGCCAAATGGGGAGGAGCAATCAGCCCCAGCATTTT,CASSQMGRSNQPQHF
TRBD2,TRBJ2-1,TRBV15,NA,TGTGCCACCAGCCCTGGGACTAGGGGTATCCATGAGCAGTTCTTC,CATSPGTRGIHEQFF
TRBD2,TRBJ2-1,TRBV28,NA,TGTGCCAGCAGTTCGACTAGCGGGAGAGGTGAGCAGTTCTTC,CASSSTSGRGEQFF
NA,TRBJ2-7,TRBV2,NA,TGTGCCAGCGGGGGGAGAGGAGTCTCCTACGAGCAGTACTTC,CASGGRGVSYEQYF
NA,TRBJ2-2,TRBV11-2,NA,TGTGCCAGCAGCTCGTTCGGCGGGGAGCTGTTTTTT,CASSSFGGELFF
NA,TRBJ1-3,TRBV5-4,NA,TGTGCCAGCAGCTTGGACAGGGCTGGAAACACCATATATTTT,CASSLDRAGNTIYF
TRBD2,TRBJ2-7,TRBV6-6,NA,TGTGCCAGCAGTAAATGGACTAGCGGGAGGTACGAGCAGTACTTC,CASSKWTSGRYEQYF
NA,TRBJ1-2,TRBV10-3,NA,TGTGCCATCAGTGAGTCTTTCAGTTCAAGCTTC,CAISESFSSSF
NA,TRBJ2-7,TRBV4-2,NA,TGTGCCAGCAGCCAAGATGTGGGACTCTACTCCTACGAGCAGTACTTC,CASSQDVGLYSYEQYF
TRBD1,TRBJ2-7,TRBV18,NA,TGTGCCAGCTCACCAGACAGGGTCTACGAGCAGTACTTC,CASSPDRVYEQYF
NA,TRBJ1-2,TRBV6-5,NA,TGTGCCAGCAGCCCTACCTCAGGGTTGGGCTACACCTTC,CASSPTSGLGYTF
NA,TRBJ1-2,TRBV30,NA,TGTGCCTGGAGGGGGGGACGGCGGGGCTACACCTTC,CAWRGGRRGYTF
NA,TRBJ1-1,TRBV19,NA,TGTGCCAGTAGCCAGGGCTTGAACACTGAAGCTTTCTTT,CASSQGLNTEAFF
TRBD2,TRBJ2-7,TRBV5-5,NA,TGTGCCAGCAGTCTCCGGGAGGACGGCGAGCAGTACTTC,CASSLREDGEQYF
NA,TRBJ2-1,TRBV6-1,NA,TGTGCCAGCAGTGAAGCGCCGCGGAATGAGCAGTTCTTC,CASSEAPRNEQFF
TRBD2,TRBJ2-3,TRBV28,NA,TGTGCCAGCAGTTTTATCTCCGCCCGATTAGCGGGAGCAGATACGCAGTATTTT,CASSFISARLAGADTQYF
TRBD1,TRBJ2-1,TRBV18,NA,TGTGCCAGCTCACCCCAGGGGGAGAGCACTGAGCAGTTCTTC,CASSPQGESTEQFF
NA,TRBJ2-2,TRBV7-3,NA,TGTGCCAGCAGCTTACGGGCAGCCGGGAACACCGGGGAGCTGTTTTTT,CASSLRAAGNTGELFF
TRBD1,TRBJ2-1,TRBV7-2,NA,TGTGCCAGCAGCTTAGGCGGCAGGGGGTCGTATGAGCAGTTCTTC,CASSLGGRGSYEQFF
NA,TRBJ2-6,TRBV2,NA,TGTGCCAGCAGGGAAAGTTCCTCTGGGGCCAACGTCCTGACTTTC,CASRESSSGANVLTF
NA,TRBJ1-2,TRBV30,NA,TGTGCCTGGATGGACAACTATGGCTACACCTTC,CAWMDNYGYTF
TRBD1,TRBJ2-3,TRBV5-1,NA,TGCGCCAGCAGCTCAGGGACAGATGCCCTCACAGATACGCAGTATTTT,CASSSGTDALTDTQYF
NA,TRBJ1-2,TRBV9,once,TGTGCCAGCGAGAGGCGGGCGGGCTATGGCTACACCTTC,CASERRAGYGYTF
TRBD2,TRBJ2-2,TRBV28,NA,TGTGCCAGCAGCCCCAGCGGGAGACGCACCGGGGAGCTGTTTTTT,CASSPSGRRTGELFF
NA,TRBJ1-1,TRBV2,NA,TGTGCCAGCAGTGCACAGGGCCAGAACACTGAAGCTTTCTTT,CASSAQGQNTEAFF
NA,TRBJ2-3,TRBV2,NA,TGTGCCAGCAGTGAGTTGGTCGGCACAGATACGCAGTATTTT,CASSELVGTDTQYF